One sample yielded the 21 T cell receptor beta chains listed below, sequenced in a study of T cells in Graves' hyperthyroidism and ophthalmopathy. Researchers took RNA transcripts and amplified the TCR beta CDR3 regions from them. Initially, a first-round RT-PCR of the TCR CDR3 employed the HTBI primer set. One entry per CDR3 protein results from TCRdb running MiXCR on the multiplex PCR reads. The table lists some 300,000 distinct CDR3 sequences, approximately 18% of them singletons, with about 40% in the top ten. Source material: blood. The source is a man aged 50 or older with Graves' ophthalmopathy.

The chain joins TRBV3-1 to TRBJ2-7; 7 nucleotides line up with TRBD1. CDR1 and CDR2 from the germline V gene are LGHDT and YNNKEL (reference sequence). The CDR3 is 13 residues long. Trimming cost V 3 bases and J 5 bases; bases outside gene matches: 4. CDR3 nucleotide sequence: TGTGCCAGCAGCCACGGGGACAGCAACGAGCAGTACTTC. Translation gives CASSHGDSNEQYF.

The table lists this clonotype with many counts. CDR3 nucleotides: TGTGCCAGCAGTTACTCGGAGCAGGGAGAGTGGCAGAACACTGAAGCTTTCTTT. Protein: CASSYSEQGEWQNTEAFF. This rearrangement joins TRBV6-5 to TRBJ1-1; the D gene is possibly TRBD1 (5 bases). Trimming pared 0 bases from V and 1 base from J, leaving 18 bases between. The length of the CDR3 is 18 residues. Germline V CDR1 and CDR2: MNHEY, SVGAGI.

This clonotype came up a few times. This chain joins TRBV6-1 and TRBJ2-6; D may be TRBD2 (5 bases). The germline gives CDR1 MNHNS, CDR2 SASEGT. The germline V and J ends were trimmed by 4 bases and 0 bases, with 7 bases remaining between them. This CDR3 contains 15 residues. CDR3 residues: CASSVGLSGANVLTF. CDR3 coding DNA: TGTGCCAGCAGTGTCGGACTCTCTGGGGCCAACGTCCTGACTTTC.

This clonotype was found a few times. The chain recombines TRBV4-2 with TRBJ2-7; D possibly matches TRBD1 or TRBD2 (5 bases each). The V and J ends lost 0 bases and 0 bases respectively, with 12 bases between them. The CDR3 totals 16 residues. The germline gives CDR1 LGHNA, CDR2 YNFKEQ. The CDR3 sequence is CASSQETGGTSYEQYF. In DNA form, the CDR3 reads TGTGCCAGCAGCCAAGAAACGGGTGGGACCTCCTACGAGCAGTACTTC.

This chain joins TRBV9 and TRBJ1-4; D is undetermined. Germline V lookup: CDR1 SGDLS, CDR2 YYNGEE. Trimming stripped 3 bases from V and 6 bases from J, with 12 bases between. The CDR3 is made up of 14 amino acids. The CDR3 DNA follows: TGTGCCAGCAGCGCCGATATAGTGTATGAAAAACTGTTTTTT. It specifies CASSADIVYEKLFF.

The chain joins TRBV5-1 to TRBJ2-2; the match to TRBD1 covers 8 bases. Germline CDR1 is SGHRS and CDR2 is YFSETQ. The CDR3 is 15 residues long. With 4 bases clipped from V and 6 bases from J, the junction kept 8 bases outside the gene matches. The CDR3 coding sequence is TGCGCCAGCAGCATCGGACAGGGATGGGCCGGGGAGCTGTTTTTT. Protein product: CASSIGQGWAGELFF.

The rearrangement uses TRBV6-2 or TRBV6-3 and TRBJ1-3; D unresolved. Germline V gene sequence: CDR1 MNHEY, CDR2 SVGEGT. V lost 7 bases and J 2 bases, leaving 9 bases between the germline ends. The CDR3 is 13 residues long. This CDR3 is CASTGLPGNTIYF. DNA of the CDR3: TGTGCCAGCACTGGGCTCCCTGGAAACACCATATATTTT.

Comments on this clonotype: A much larger clonotype is one base distant, so this may be a read error. The gene calls are TRBV6-2 or TRBV6-3 and TRBJ2-5, with D tentatively TRBD2 (5 bases). From germline, CDR1 is MNHEY and CDR2 SVGEGT. Trimming took off 5 bases at V and 9 bases at J, with 16 bases between the two ends. The CDR3 has 13 residues. CDR3 nucleotide sequence: TGTGCCAGCAGTCCGGGAAATGGCAGTCCCCAGTACTTC. Its translation: CASSPGNGSPQYF.

This sequence joins TRBV9 and TRBJ2-5, with 11 bases lining up with TRBD2. The junction had 12 bases not matched to a gene; V was cut back by 0 bases and J by 5 bases. Germline loops: CDR1 SGDLS, CDR2 YYNGEE. The CDR3 has 18 residues. Here the CDR3 DNA reads TGTGCCAGCAGCGTAGGTCCGGGACTAGCGGCGACGGGGGAGACCCAGTACTTC. The encoded protein is CASSVGPGLAATGETQYF.

This clonotype was observed a handful of times. The CDR3, as DNA: TGTGCCAGCACCTCCGGGACAGGATCCGGGGAGCTGTTTTTT. Translating gives CASTSGTGSGELFF. This chain uses TRBV14 with TRBJ2-2; 8 bases match TRBD1. Trimming took 7 bases from V and 6 from J; bases not matched to a gene: 7. CDR1 SGHDN and CDR2 FVKESK come from the germline V gene. The CDR3 extends over 14 amino acids.

This clonotype was seen ten or more times. The rearrangement links TRBV20-1 to TRBJ2-3; D might be TRBD1 (6 bases). The length of the CDR3 is 13 residues. Deletions cut 6 bases from V and 1 base from J, with 11 bases between. Germline CDR1 is DFQATT and CDR2 is SNEGSKA (reference sequence). CDR3 nucleotides: TGCAGTGCCTTCCGGACAGGCACAGATACGCAGTATTTT. Amino acids: CSAFRTGTDTQYF.

There are a few counts of this clonotype. The rearrangement uses TRBV6-4 and TRBJ1-2, with D tentatively TRBD1 (5 bases). Germline V gene lookup returns CDR1 MRHNA and CDR2 SNTAGT. The length of the CDR3 is 15 residues. Trimming removed 0 bases from V and 6 bases from J, with 14 bases in between. CDR3 in amino acids: CASSDSRRGADGYTF. CDR3 DNA: TGTGCCAGCAGTGACTCGAGAAGGGGCGCGGATGGCTACACCTTC.

The V and J genes are TRBV4-2 and TRBJ2-5, with D possibly being TRBD2 (6 bases). Germline V gives CDR1 LGHNA, CDR2 YNFKEQ. Trimming cost V 4 bases and J 2 bases, with 14 bases left between them. The CDR3 consists of 15 residues. The CDR3 region has the DNA TGTGCCAGCAGCCGTCACCGGGACTCTCAAGAGACCCAGTACTTC. It is translated as CASSRHRDSQETQYF.

The CDR3, as DNA: TGCAGTGCTATCGGACGGAACAATGAGCAGTTCTTC. It translates to CSAIGRNNEQFF. The chain couples TRBV20-1 to TRBJ2-1, with D uncertain. Per the germline V gene, CDR1 is DFQATT and CDR2 is SNEGSKA (reference sequence). Trimming took off 4 bases at V and 5 bases at J, with 9 bases between the two ends. This CDR3 spans 12 amino acids.

This clonotype was counted at least ten times. The chain joins TRBV7-2 to TRBJ2-7, with D uncertain. Trimming took 3 bases from V and 1 from J, leaving 10 bases between them. Per germline, CDR1 SGHTA and CDR2 FQGNSA. This CDR3 has 14 residues. The CDR3 DNA reads as TGTGCCAGCAGCTTGGAAATAGGGTCCTACGAGCAGTACTTC. This codes for CASSLEIGSYEQYF.

This clonotype was picked up many times. This chain uses TRBV27 with TRBJ2-7; 9 nucleotides align to TRBD2. The V gene's germline CDR1 is MNHEY and CDR2 SMNVEV (reference sequence). Unmatched junction bases numbered 2, after V lost 3 bases and J lost 2 bases. The CDR3 totals 14 residues. CDR3 sequence: CASSFSGGPYEQYF. The CDR3 DNA reads TGTGCCAGCAGTTTTAGCGGGGGCCCCTACGAGCAGTACTTC.

This clonotype occurred many times. This chain uses TRBV20-1 with TRBJ2-7; D uncertain. Germline V gene lookup returns CDR1 DFQATT and CDR2 SNEGSKA (reference sequence). Deletions cut 0 bases from V and 0 bases from J, with 9 bases between. This CDR3 is built from 14 residues. In DNA, the CDR3 is TGCAGTGCTAGAGATATGCTAGTCTCCTACGAGCAGTACTTC. It yields the protein CSARDMLVSYEQYF.

This clonotype was detected ten times or more. This chain connects TRBV5-6 to TRBJ2-5; D assignment may be TRBD1 or TRBD2 (5 bases each). The ends were cut back, 4 bases at V and 9 bases at J, with 16 bases in the middle. The CDR3 is 13 amino acids. Germline-derived CDR1 and CDR2 are SGHDT and YYEEEE. DNA for the CDR3: TGTGCCAGCAGCAGGGACCTTAGGGGATCCCAGTACTTC. Protein product: CASSRDLRGSQYF.

There are many counts of this clonotype. The V gene is TRBV5-1, the J gene TRBJ2-3; tentatively, D is TRBD2 (5 bases). CDR1 is SGHRS and CDR2 is YFSETQ in the germline V gene. Trimming took off 2 bases at V and 2 bases at J, with 6 bases between the two ends. The CDR3 is made up of 13 amino acids. The CDR3 is CASSLADTDTQYF. CDR3 nucleotide sequence: TGCGCCAGCAGCTTAGCGGACACAGATACGCAGTATTTT.

The rearrangement links TRBV3-1 to TRBJ1-6, with TRBD1 as a possible D gene (5 bases). Germline-derived CDR1 and CDR2 are LGHDT and YNNKEL (reference sequence). This CDR3 is 15 amino acids long. V gave up 1 base and J gave up 4 bases, with 8 bases separating them. CDR3 in amino acids: CASSQGQIYNSPLHF. The CDR3, as DNA: TGTGCCAGCAGCCAAGGACAGATTTATAATTCACCCCTCCACTTT.

The chain recombines TRBV9 with TRBJ2-1, with 8 bases lining up with TRBD1. V dropped 4 bases and J dropped 4; count of bases not matched to a gene: 7. The CDR3 totals 15 residues. Germline CDR1 SGDLS, CDR2 YYNGEE. The CDR3 DNA is TGTGCCAGCAGCCCTCTTACAGGGGGATACAATGAGCAGTTCTTC. Translating gives CASSPLTGGYNEQFF.